These 22 T cell receptor beta chains came from one sample sequenced in a study of naive and memory T cell subsets. Whole-study findings and limits: A few larger clonotypes appeared in naive repertoires, especially CD8, possibly memory cells re-expressing CD45RA.

Their specific antigens are unknown. Two oligonucleotides, mixed equimolar, formed the beta constant-region primer covering TRBC1 and TRBC2. The ligated cDNA underwent four PCR rounds using SP2 and nested alpha and beta constant-region primers. TCRdb analysed the UMI-ligation and nested PCR reads with MiXCR anew, one entry per CDR3 protein. The table has some 110,000 distinct CDR3 sequences, more than 12% seen once; the top ten hold 2.8%. Sequencing was done on a sample of naive CD8+ T cells from blood. These receptor sequences come from a human donor in good health.

This chain uses TRBV10-3 with TRBJ2-5; no definite D call. The V and J ends lost 0 bases and 5 bases respectively, with 7 bases between them. The CDR3 loop spans 13 amino acids. CDR1 is ENHRY, CDR2 SYGVKD, per germline. CDR3 sequence: CAISESFVETQYF. In DNA form, the CDR3 reads TGTGCCATCAGTGAGTCCTTCGTCGAGACCCAGTACTTC.

This clonotype was detected ten times or more. The rearrangement joins TRBV6-2 or TRBV6-3 to TRBJ1-1; maybe TRBD1 (5 bases). CDR3 length: 15 amino acids. CDR1 MNHEY and CDR2 SVGEGT come from the germline V gene. Trimming removed 2 bases at V and 5 bases at J, with 15 bases between. The CDR3 coding sequence is TGTGCCAGCAGTTACCCCCGACAGACTAGGACTGAAGCTTTCTTT. Translation: CASSYPRQTRTEAFF.

The gene calls are TRBV9 and TRBJ2-2; D unresolved. The CDR3 length is 15 residues. Looked up from germline, CDR1 is SGDLS and CDR2 is YYNGEE. Between the trimmed V and J ends, which lost 0 bases and 0 bases, there was a span of 6 bases. CDR3 loop: CASSVAVSNTGELFF. The DNA for the CDR3 is TGTGCCAGCAGCGTAGCGGTATCGAACACCGGGGAGCTGTTTTTT.

The chain has TRBV12-3 or TRBV12-4 and TRBJ1-1, with no clear D. Trimming took 7 bases from V and 0 from J, leaving 12 bases between them. CDR3 size: 14 residues. The CDR3 loop reads CASTSLQMNTEAFF. For the CDR3, the DNA is TGTGCCAGCACCTCCCTTCAGATGAACACTGAAGCTTTCTTT.

The chain's CDR3 is CASSHQGYEQYF. CDR3 nucleotide sequence: TGTGCCAGCAGCCATCAGGGCTACGAGCAGTACTTC. This chain uses TRBV13 with TRBJ2-7; a possible D gene is TRBD1 (5 bases). The CDR3 runs to 12 residues. CDR1 and CDR2 from the germline V gene are PRHDT and FYEKMQ (reference sequence). V lost 5 bases and J 3 bases, leaving 8 bases between the germline ends. The full variable domain, with the rest looked up from reference TRBV13 and TRBJ2-7, is AAGVIQSPRHLIKEKRETATLKCYPIPRHDTVYWYQQGPGQDPQFLISFYEKMQSDKGSIPDRFSAQQFSDYHSELNMSSLELGDSALYFCASSHQGYEQYFGPGTRLTVT.

This clonotype has at least ten counts. The V call is TRBV4-1, the J call TRBJ1-1; maybe TRBD1 (6 bases). Trimming took 4 bases from V and 3 from J, leaving 12 bases between them. This CDR3 contains 14 residues. Per germline, CDR1 MGHRA and CDR2 YSYEKL. This CDR3 reads CASSPNEGDTEAFF. CDR3 DNA: TGCGCCAGCAGCCCGAATGAGGGGGACACTGAAGCTTTCTTT.

This clonotype has just a few counts. The V gene is TRBV9, the J gene TRBJ2-1; TRBD1 is a possible D gene (6 bases). CDR1 is SGDLS, CDR2 YYNGEE, per germline. Between the trimmed V and J ends, which lost 4 bases and 5 bases, there was a span of 13 bases. The length of the CDR3 is 14 residues. CDR3 nucleotides: TGTGCCAGCAGCCCGAGCGACAGGAACAATGAGCAGTTCTTC. It encodes CASSPSDRNNEQFF.

The table lists this clonotype with a few counts. The CDR3 region has the DNA TGTGCCAGCAGTTGGGGACAGGAGCAGTATTTT. Translating gives CASSWGQEQYF. The chain carries TRBV12-3 or TRBV12-4 and TRBJ2-3, with 8 bases identical to TRBD1. The V gene end was trimmed by 4 bases and the J gene end by 11 bases; junction bases not matched to a gene: 2. This CDR3 is 11 amino acids long.

In its sample, this clonotype was seen a few times. The chain is built from TRBV4-3 and TRBJ2-7; D remains ambiguous. The CDR3 has 15 amino acids. The V end was cut by 0 bases, the J end by 0 bases, with 9 bases between. Germline values: CDR1 LGHNA, CDR2 YSLEER. The CDR3 nucleotides read TGCGCCAGCAGCCAAGAGTCAGCCGACTCCTACGAGCAGTACTTC. Encoded protein: CASSQESADSYEQYF.

Ten or more counts support this clonotype. The rearrangement uses TRBV4-2 and TRBJ1-1; possible D gene TRBD1, 6 bases. Germline V gene lookup returns CDR1 LGHNA and CDR2 YNFKEQ. This CDR3 contains 17 residues. Trimming took off 4 bases at V and 5 bases at J, with 23 bases between the two ends. The CDR3 here is CASSPRGISTKATEAFF. The DNA for the CDR3 is TGTGCCAGCAGCCCCAGGGGAATTTCAACCAAAGCGACTGAAGCTTTCTTT.

The rearrangement uses TRBV29-1 and TRBJ1-3; D is unclear. Trimming cost V 4 bases and J 4 bases, with 14 bases left between them. This CDR3 is 14 amino acids long. Germline V gives CDR1 SQVTM, CDR2 ANQGSEA. DNA of the CDR3: TGCAGCGTTGCAACCCCATCGACAGGAAACACCATATATTTT. Protein sequence: CSVATPSTGNTIYF.

The chain is built from TRBV20-1 and TRBJ2-1; 10 bases line up with TRBD2. CDR3 length: 14 amino acids. The V gene's germline CDR1 is DFQATT and CDR2 SNEGSKA (reference sequence). The J segment lost 3 bases and the V segment lost 1 base, leaving 0 bases of the junction unmatched. The CDR3 here is CSARASGSYNEQFF. DNA of the CDR3: TGCAGTGCTAGAGCTAGCGGGAGCTACAATGAGCAGTTCTTC.

The V and J genes are TRBV24-1 and TRBJ2-2; D gene uncertain. Trimming removed 2 bases at V and 0 bases at J, with 3 bases between. The CDR3 has 14 residues. Germline CDR1 reads KGHDR; CDR2 reads SFDVKD. This CDR3 reads CATSDSANTGELFF. CDR3 DNA: TGTGCCACCAGTGATTCGGCGAACACCGGGGAGCTGTTTTTT.

This clonotype was counted many times. This chain connects TRBV4-3 to TRBJ1-6; 8 positions match TRBD1. Trimming removed 1 base from V and 8 bases from J; junction bases left unmatched: 4. CDR1 is LGHNA, CDR2 YSLEER, per germline. The CDR3 is 15 amino acids. The DNA for the CDR3 is TGCGCCAGCAGCCAAGGGACAGGGATGGATTCACCCCTCCACTTT. The encoded protein is CASSQGTGMDSPLHF.

This clonotype was detected only a few times. The chain has TRBV6-2 or TRBV6-3 and TRBJ1-5, with D perhaps TRBD1 (5 bases). The CDR3 totals 18 residues. V was clipped by 3 bases and J by 2 bases, with 20 bases between them. Germline-derived CDR1 and CDR2 are MNHEY and SVGEGT. The chain's CDR3 is CASSYSGLGDRRNQPQHF. The DNA for the CDR3 is TGTGCCAGCAGTTATTCGGGGCTGGGGGACCGGCGCAATCAGCCCCAGCATTTT.

The V gene is TRBV6-2 or TRBV6-3, the J gene TRBJ2-7; D is uncertain. This CDR3 has 12 amino acids. Between the trimmed V and J ends, which lost 0 bases and 6 bases, there was a span of 6 bases. Germline V lookup: CDR1 MNHEY, CDR2 SVGEGT. CDR3 bases: TGTGCCAGCAGTTACTCGAGTTCCGAGCAGTACTTC. Amino acid sequence: CASSYSSSEQYF.

The chain joins TRBV20-1 to TRBJ1-1, with D uncertain. CDR1 and CDR2 (germline): DFQATT, SNEGSKA (reference sequence). The CDR3 is 13 amino acids. Trimming removed 5 bases at V and 4 bases at J, with 14 bases between. The DNA for the CDR3 is TGCAGTGCTCCGCGCGGTGAGATCACTGAAGCTTTCTTT. Amino acids: CSAPRGEITEAFF.

The chain couples TRBV7-9 to TRBJ2-1, with D perhaps matching TRBD1 or TRBD2 (5 bases each). The germline V and J ends were trimmed by 5 bases and 5 bases, with 22 bases remaining between them. The germline V gene encodes CDR1 SEHNR and CDR2 FQNEAQ (reference sequence). The CDR3 is made up of 17 amino acids. The CDR3 sequence: CASSPMGESSPNNEQFF. The CDR3 DNA follows: TGTGCCAGCAGCCCAATGGGGGAGTCTAGCCCCAACAATGAGCAGTTCTTC.

This clonotype was detected only a few times. The rearrangement uses TRBV7-8 and TRBJ1-5; D is perhaps TRBD1 (5 bases). Germline assignment: CDR1 SGHVS and CDR2 FQNEAQ. Between the trimmed V and J ends, which lost 1 base and 1 base, there was a span of 14 bases. This CDR3 has 17 residues. CDR3 nucleotide sequence: TGTGCCAGCAGCTTAGTTGGGGGGGATCTAAGCAATCAGCCCCAGCATTTT. The encoded protein is CASSLVGGDLSNQPQHF.

The chain combines TRBV19 with TRBJ2-1; D is uncertain. Trimming left V 5 bases short and J 2 bases short, with 13 bases between. Germline assignment: CDR1 LNHDA and CDR2 SQIVND (reference sequence). This CDR3 region has 15 residues. CDR3 sequence reads: CASSRSIVPYNEQFF. CDR3 sequence (DNA): TGTGCCAGTAGTCGTTCCATCGTTCCCTACAATGAGCAGTTCTTC.

The V gene is TRBV27, the J gene TRBJ1-1; no clear D gene. Trimming stripped 5 bases from V and 3 bases from J, with 10 bases between. Germline V lookup: CDR1 MNHEY, CDR2 SMNVEV (reference sequence). The length of the CDR3 is 13 residues. CDR3 loop: CASSLTFDTEAFF. DNA of the CDR3: TGTGCCAGCAGTCTTACTTTCGACACTGAAGCTTTCTTT.

This chain uses TRBV10-2 with TRBJ2-4; D uncertain. Trimming left V 0 bases short and J 2 bases short, with 2 bases between. Germline CDR1 and CDR2: WSHSY and SAAADI. The CDR3 is made up of 13 amino acids. The CDR3 sequence: CASSESTKNIQYF. For the CDR3, the DNA is TGCGCCAGCAGTGAGTCAACCAAAAACATTCAGTACTTC.